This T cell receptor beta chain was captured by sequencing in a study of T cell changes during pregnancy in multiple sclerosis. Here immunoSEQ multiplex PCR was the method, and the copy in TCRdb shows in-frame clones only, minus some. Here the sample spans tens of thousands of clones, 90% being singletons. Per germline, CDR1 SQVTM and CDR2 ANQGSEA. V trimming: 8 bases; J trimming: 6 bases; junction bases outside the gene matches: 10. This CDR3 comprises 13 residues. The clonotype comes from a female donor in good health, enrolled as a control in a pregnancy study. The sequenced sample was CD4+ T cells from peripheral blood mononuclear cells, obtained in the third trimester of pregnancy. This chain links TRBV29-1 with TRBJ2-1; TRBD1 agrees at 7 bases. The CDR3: CSTRQGSSNEQFF. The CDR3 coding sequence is TGCAGCACACGACAGGGATCTTCCAATGAGCAGTTCTTC.